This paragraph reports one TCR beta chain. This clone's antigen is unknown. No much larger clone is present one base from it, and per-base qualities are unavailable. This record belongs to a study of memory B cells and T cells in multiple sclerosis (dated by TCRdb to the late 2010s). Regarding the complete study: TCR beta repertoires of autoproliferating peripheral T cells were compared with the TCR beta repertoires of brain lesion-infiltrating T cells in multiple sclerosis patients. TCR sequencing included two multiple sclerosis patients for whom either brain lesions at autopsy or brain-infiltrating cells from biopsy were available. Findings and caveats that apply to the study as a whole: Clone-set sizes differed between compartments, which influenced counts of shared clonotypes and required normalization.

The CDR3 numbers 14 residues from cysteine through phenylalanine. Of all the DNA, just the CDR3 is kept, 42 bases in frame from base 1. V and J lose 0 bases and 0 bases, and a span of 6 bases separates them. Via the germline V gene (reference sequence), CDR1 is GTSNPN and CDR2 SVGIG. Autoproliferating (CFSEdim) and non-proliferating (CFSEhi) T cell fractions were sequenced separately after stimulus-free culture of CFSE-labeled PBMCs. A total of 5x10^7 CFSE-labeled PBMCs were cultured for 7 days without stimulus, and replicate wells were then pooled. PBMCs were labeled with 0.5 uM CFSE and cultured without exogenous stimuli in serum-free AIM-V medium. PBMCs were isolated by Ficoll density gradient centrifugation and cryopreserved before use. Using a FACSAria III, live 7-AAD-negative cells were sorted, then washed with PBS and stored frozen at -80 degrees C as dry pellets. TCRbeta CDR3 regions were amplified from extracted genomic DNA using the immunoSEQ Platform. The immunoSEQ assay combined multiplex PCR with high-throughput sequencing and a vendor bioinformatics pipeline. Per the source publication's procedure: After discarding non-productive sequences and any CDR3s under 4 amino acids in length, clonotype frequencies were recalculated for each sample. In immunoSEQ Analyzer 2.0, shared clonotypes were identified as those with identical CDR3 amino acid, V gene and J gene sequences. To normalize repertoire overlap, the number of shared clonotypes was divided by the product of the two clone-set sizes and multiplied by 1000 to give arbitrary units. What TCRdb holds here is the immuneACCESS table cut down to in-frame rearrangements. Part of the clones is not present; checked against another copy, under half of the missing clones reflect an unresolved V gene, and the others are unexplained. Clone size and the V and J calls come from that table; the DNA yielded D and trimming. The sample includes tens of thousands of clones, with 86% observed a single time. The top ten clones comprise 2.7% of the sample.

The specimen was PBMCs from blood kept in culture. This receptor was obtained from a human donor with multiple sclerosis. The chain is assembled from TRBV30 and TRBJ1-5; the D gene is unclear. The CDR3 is CAWSVRDSNQPQHF. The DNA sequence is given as TGTGCCTGGAGTGTACGGGATAGCAATCAGCCCCAGCATTTT.